The source of this T cell receptor (beta chain) is a study of metastatic and nonmetastatic thyroid tumors. The wider study: The authors compared repertoires across blood and tumor or nodule tissue from malignant and benign thyroid patients.

Study-wide points: As reported, TCR beta diversity in blood and tumor was significantly higher in malignant thyroid tumors than in benign nodules.

This clone was recorded only once. The antigen is not known. With MiXCR, TCRdb reprocessed the PCR reads. Seen here are 30,000 to 35,000 clones, 20% to 25% observed once, and the top ten hold roughly 3%. No patient received treatment before thyroid surgery. With 0 bases removed from V and 3 bases from J, the gap between germline ends came to 15 bases. The germline gives CDR1 DFQATT, CDR2 SNEGSKA (reference sequence). The CDR3 has 15 amino acids. The rearrangement links TRBV20-1 to TRBJ2-7; D might be TRBD2 (5 bases). The specimen sequenced was tumor tissue. This clonotype was sampled from a male donor with papillary thyroid cancer or a benign thyroid nodule (not recorded which). Some clones in this sample may be carry-over from other donors' samples. The DNA of the CDR3 is TGCAGTGCTAGAGATCCATTTAGCGTCCACTACGAGCAGTACTTC. Translating it yields CSARDPFSVHYEQYF.